This T cell receptor beta chain was captured by sequencing in a study of T cells in Graves' hyperthyroidism and ophthalmopathy. Study details: Blood from the periphery was taken at initial diagnosis, before any treatment.

Study-wide results and caveats: For ophthalmopathy, model prediction preceded onset by a median about 6 months.

There were TCR beta CDR3 regions amplified from RNA transcripts. The primer set for the first-round RT-PCR of the TCR CDR3 was HTBI. MiXCR, run by TCRdb on the multiplex PCR reads, gives a single entry per CDR3 protein. The sample records about 720,000 distinct CDR3 sequences, about 16% being singletons. This clonotype was recorded at least ten times. Its antigen is as yet unknown. V shed 0 bases, J shed 3 bases, and the junction held 7 bases outside the gene matches. The CDR3 is 18 amino acids. CDR1 is SGHKS, CDR2 YYEKEE, per germline (reference sequence). It was considered stable Graves' hyperthyroidism when ophthalmopathy did not progress within 18 months. The source of the PBMCs was around 10 ml of fresh peripheral blood.

This clonotype was sampled from a man aged 18 to 29 with Graves' hyperthyroidism. The sequenced sample was blood. V usage is TRBV5-5 and J usage is TRBJ2-2, with 11 bases matching TRBD2. The chain's CDR3 is CASSLVGSGRVDTGELFF. DNA of the CDR3: TGTGCCAGCAGCTTGGTTGGTAGCGGGAGGGTCGACACCGGGGAGCTGTTTTTT.